Sequencing of this T cell receptor beta chain was carried out in a study of T cells after yellow fever vaccination. Germline assignment: CDR1 SGHRS and CDR2 YFSETQ. Trimming removed 1 base from V and 4 bases from J, with 15 bases in between. The CDR3 covers 15 residues. In TCRdb, the 5' RACE reads were re-called with MiXCR into one record per CDR3 protein. The sample comprises approximately 120,000 distinct CDR3 sequences, about 15% of which are singletons, and about 42% rests with the top ten. The J gene is TRBJ2-7, the V gene TRBV5-1; D not resolved. The material was CD8+ T cells sorted from PBMCs, obtained 5 days after the yellow fever booster vaccination. This clonotype originated in a man between 18 and 35 years old who received the YFV17D yellow fever vaccine. CDR3 loop: CASSLTFATPYEQYF. In DNA form, the CDR3 reads TGCGCCAGCAGCTTGACCTTCGCCACACCTTACGAGCAGTACTTC.